This T cell receptor (beta chain) was recovered during a study of blood T cell repertoires in COVID-19. Generated by immunoSEQ multiplex PCR, the TCRdb table keeps only in-frame clones and is missing some. Found here are 50,000 to 65,000 clones, roughly 92% of them singletons; the top ten hold 5% to 7%. Trimming removed 5 bases from V and 11 bases from J, with 15 bases in between. Per the germline V gene, CDR1 is SEHNR and CDR2 is FQNEAQ (reference sequence). This CDR3 contains 12 residues. The chain has TRBV7-9 and TRBJ1-1, with D maybe TRBD1 (5 bases). The sample comprised peripheral blood. The sequence was obtained from a human donor in a cohort sampled during active COVID-19. In DNA form, the CDR3 reads TGTGCCAGCAGCCCGCCGGGGGGTCGGGCTTTCTTT. Residues: CASSPPGGRAFF.